The 18 T cell receptor beta chains below come from one sample, sequenced in a study of cytomegalovirus exposure and HLA in healthy donors. PCR used 60 Vbeta primers and 13 Jbeta primers. Only in-frame clones appear in the TCRdb table, and some are missing; sequencing was by immunoSEQ multiplex PCR. Its table records tens of thousands of clones. Specimen: PBMCs. Receptor source: a woman aged 55 to 70 in good health and CMV-seronegative.

This chain joins TRBV19 and TRBJ1-3, with TRBD1 as a possible D gene (6 bases). Per the germline V gene, CDR1 is LNHDA and CDR2 is SQIVND (reference sequence). The CDR3 covers 14 residues. The V end was cut by 7 bases, the J end by 2 bases, with 12 bases between. CDR3 protein: CASTDEGAGNTIYF. CDR3 DNA: TGTGCCAGTACGGACGAGGGGGCTGGAAACACCATATATTTT.

The J gene is TRBJ1-4, the V gene TRBV6-1, with D possibly being TRBD1 (6 bases). CDR3 size: 13 residues. The ends were cut back, 2 bases at V and 5 bases at J, with 6 bases in the middle. Germline loops: CDR1 MNHNS, CDR2 SASEGT. For the CDR3, the DNA is TGTGCCAGCAGTGAAAGGGGGAATGAAAAACTGTTTTTT. Residues: CASSERGNEKLFF.

V gene TRBV5-4 combines with J gene TRBJ2-7; 9 bases agree with TRBD2. V lost 4 bases, J lost 2 bases, and 7 bases stayed unmatched. The CDR3 sequence is 15 residues long. Germline values: CDR1 SGHNT, CDR2 YYREEE (reference sequence). This CDR3 is CASSLRAGGPYEQYF. The CDR3 DNA reads as TGTGCCAGCAGCCTCCGAGCGGGAGGTCCCTACGAGCAGTACTTC.

The chain has TRBV7-9 and TRBJ1-5; no firm D call. The germline gives CDR1 SEHNR, CDR2 FQNEAQ (reference sequence). CDR3 length: 12 residues. Trimming stripped 5 bases from V and 4 bases from J, with 6 bases between. The CDR3 region has the DNA TGTGCCAGCAGCCGAGATAATCAGCCCCAGCATTTT. Translating gives CASSRDNQPQHF.

CDR3 residues: CASSQASGVNEQFF. CDR3 sequence (DNA): TGTGCCAGCAGCCAAGCGTCGGGAGTTAATGAGCAGTTCTTC. The V call is TRBV14, the J call TRBJ2-1, with D possibly being TRBD2 (6 bases). V was pared by 1 base and J by 7 bases, with 11 bases between. Germline CDR1 is SGHDN and CDR2 is FVKESK. CDR3 length equals 14 residues.

The chain has TRBV12-5 and TRBJ1-1; D ambiguous. The CDR3 extends over 16 amino acids. Germline lookup yields CDR1 LGHNT and CDR2 FRNRAP. With 0 bases removed from V and 6 bases from J, the gap between germline ends came to 17 bases. The CDR3 spells CASGLVLSEGWAEAFF. The DNA for the CDR3 is TGTGCTAGTGGTTTGGTACTGAGTGAGGGATGGGCTGAAGCTTTCTTT.

The rearrangement links TRBV29-1 to TRBJ2-1; D is ambiguous. Germline CDR1 is SQVTM and CDR2 is ANQGSEA. The germline V and J ends were trimmed by 4 bases and 5 bases, with 9 bases remaining between them. The CDR3 extends over 12 amino acids. The CDR3 DNA sequence: TGCAGCGTTGCAAAAGTAGACAATGAGCAGTTCTTC. Its protein is CSVAKVDNEQFF.

This chain's CDR3 is CAWSDRGHYEQYF. The CDR3 coding sequence is TGTGCCTGGTCGGACAGGGGGCATTACGAGCAGTACTTC. The rearrangement joins TRBV30 to TRBJ2-5, with 11 bases identical to TRBD1. The J call may be wrong; the DNA end is better matched by TRBJ2-7. The CDR3 totals 13 residues. Germline V gene data show CDR1 as GTSNPN and CDR2 as SVGIG (reference sequence).

This chain links TRBV7-2 with TRBJ2-7; no clear D gene. The germline V gene has CDR1 SGHTA and CDR2 FQGNSA. This CDR3 region has 16 residues. V was trimmed by 2 bases and J by 0 bases, leaving 14 bases between them. The CDR3 reads CASSLIGGGSSYEQYF. The DNA of the CDR3 is TGTGCCAGCAGCTTAATAGGTGGCGGCAGCTCCTACGAGCAGTACTTC.

The chain links TRBV9 to TRBJ2-7, with TRBD2 matching 8 bases. V shed 0 bases and J 6 bases; nucleotides not matched to a gene: 5. Germline loops: CDR1 SGDLS, CDR2 YYNGEE. This CDR3 has 14 residues. Here the CDR3 reads CASSVAAGRGEQYF. The CDR3 region has the DNA TGTGCCAGCAGCGTAGCCGCCGGGAGGGGCGAGCAGTACTTC.

This chain connects TRBV5-1 to TRBJ2-3; TRBD2 matches at 7 bases. The CDR3 sequence is 14 residues long. Losses at the gene ends were 2 bases for V and 0 bases for J; bases not matched to a gene: 0. Germline values: CDR1 SGHRS, CDR2 YFSETQ. The CDR3 here is CASSLAGSTDTQYF. CDR3 in DNA: TGCGCCAGCAGCTTAGCGGGAAGCACAGATACGCAGTATTTT.

The gene calls are TRBV10-3 and TRBJ2-7; the match to TRBD2 covers 8 bases. The germline gives CDR1 ENHRY, CDR2 SYGVKD. V was pared by 7 bases and J by 3 bases, with 11 bases of the junction left unmatched. This CDR3 region has 15 residues. The CDR3 DNA reads TGTGCCATCAAATCAGGGCGGGAGGTCGTCTACGAGCAGTACTTC. Translated: CAIKSGREVVYEQYF.

The chain uses TRBV5-1 and TRBJ1-4; 7 bases match TRBD1. V trimming: 3 bases; J trimming: 4 bases; junction bases outside the gene matches: 9. Germline V gene sequence: CDR1 SGHRS, CDR2 YFSETQ. CDR3 length: 16 residues. The CDR3 protein is CASSSVGGGLNEKLFF. The DNA for the CDR3 is TGCGCCAGCAGCTCGGTAGGAGGGGGCCTTAATGAAAAACTGTTTTTT.

V gene TRBV7-6 combines with J gene TRBJ2-2; a weak D match, TRBD1 (6 bases). Germline V gene data show CDR1 as SGHVS and CDR2 as FNYEAQ. The CDR3 totals 14 residues. Trimming removed 2 bases from V and 5 bases from J, with 9 bases in between. CDR3 sequence: CASSLPGQTGELFF. The DNA for the CDR3 is TGTGCCAGCAGCTTACCCGGACAGACCGGGGAGCTGTTTTTT.

CDR3 DNA sequence: TGTGCCAGCAACAGGGAGCTAGCGGGAGGATCTTCCTACGAGCAGTACTTC. It translates to CASNRELAGGSSYEQYF. The chain combines TRBV28 with TRBJ2-7; 11 nucleotides agree with TRBD2. CDR1 and CDR2 (germline): MDHEN, SYDVKM. V shed 7 bases and J 1 base; nucleotides not matched to a gene: 12. The CDR3 sequence is 17 residues long.

The chain couples TRBV28 to TRBJ2-5; maybe TRBD2 (5 bases). The germline gives CDR1 MDHEN, CDR2 SYDVKM. This CDR3 has 16 amino acids. The V end lost 3 bases, the J end lost 4 bases, and 18 bases lay between the germline ends. The CDR3 DNA follows: TGTGCCAGCAGTTTTTTAAGGACCCGGGGAAGAGAGACCCAGTACTTC. It codes for CASSFLRTRGRETQYF.

The genes are TRBV19 and TRBJ1-2; TRBD1 agrees at 7 bases. The germline gives CDR1 LNHDA, CDR2 SQIVND (reference sequence). Trimming took 4 bases from V and 3 from J; bases not matched to a gene: 2. This CDR3 has 13 amino acids. The CDR3 spells CASSRQGDYGYTF. The CDR3 bases are TGTGCCAGTAGTAGACAGGGTGACTATGGCTACACCTTC.

V gene TRBV28 combines with J gene TRBJ2-3; 10 bases fit TRBD2. This CDR3 has 15 amino acids. Trimming at V came to 7 bases and at J to 5 bases, leaving 9 bases not matched to a gene. Germline CDR1 is MDHEN and CDR2 is SYDVKM. CDR3 in DNA: TGTGCCAGCATGACTGGGGCTAGCGGGAGAGATACGCAGTATTTT. Its protein product is CASMTGASGRDTQYF.